This TCR beta chain is from a study of OX40 agonist ivuxolimab in advanced cancers. A note on the overall study: Ivuxolimab, which targeted the costimulatory receptor OX40 (CD134), was an agonistic, fully human IgG2 monoclonal antibody. Intravenous ivuxolimab was administered to patients every 2 weeks at six dose levels: 0.01, 0.1, 0.3, 1.5, 3 and 10 mg/kg. Of the 50 or so patients in dose escalation, about 20 had hepatocellular carcinoma, some 15 had melanoma, 9 had renal cell carcinoma and 9 had head and neck cancer. In the dose-escalation cohort, 82.7% of patients were male, and the mean age was approximately 55 years, with a range of roughly 20 to 79. Prior anti-PD-1, anti-PD-L1 or anti-CTLA-4 therapy was permitted, and checkpoint inhibitors had been received by roughly 42% of dose-escalation patients. Partial responses occurred in three dose-escalation patients: two with cutaneous melanoma and one with hepatocellular carcinoma. Peripheral TCRbeta sequencing was intended to test whether TCR sequence diversity was altered and clonal T-cell expansion was caused by ivuxolimab. The monotherapy dose-escalation portion (N ≈ 55 patients) of the phase I ivuxolimab trial is reported in the paper. Broad study findings and their caveats: Which antigens the clonally expanded peripheral T cells were specific for was not determined. At doses of 0.1 to 3.0 mg/kg, clonal expansion of both CD4+ and CD8+ T cells in blood was seen between baseline and week 6. In the 0.1-3.0 mg/kg groups, partial responders had among the lowest normalized peripheral clonal expansion, particularly in CD8+ T cells. After ivuxolimab, expanded clones were on average more numerous among CD8+ T cells than among CD4+ T cells. Low levels of normalized T-cell clonal expansion were also seen in some patients who did not respond.

There are 14 amino acids in the CDR3, from cysteine to phenylalanine inclusive. Only the CDR3 region is kept as DNA, spanning 42 bases read in frame from base 1. For sequencing of the TCRbeta CDR3 region, genomic DNA was extracted from the sorted cells. TCRbeta CDR3 regions were sequenced using the immunoSEQ Assay. TCRdb holds this immuneACCESS table with in-frame rearrangements only. Some clones are missing; in checked studies, unresolved V genes explain under half, and the rest has no known cause. For this sample there are tens of thousands of clones; 89% appear just once. The ten largest clonotypes hold approximately 12% of the sample. Patients with autoimmune disease history or receiving systemic immunosuppression were excluded from the trial. In every dose cohort, peripheral blood was drawn for TCR sequencing at baseline, cycle 4 day 1, and cycle 7 day 1. The samples were drawn from a first-in-human, open-label, multicenter phase I dose-escalation trial of ivuxolimab. Adults with locally advanced or metastatic melanoma, renal cell, hepatocellular, or head and neck squamous cell carcinoma were enrolled in the trial. Before TCR sequencing, CD4+ T cells and CD8+ T cells were sorted from peripheral blood as separate populations.

A word on this clone: The clone's antigen remains unknown. There are no base qualities to consult, and no much larger clone falls within one base.

Specimen: CD4+ or CD8+ T cells sorted from blood, collected in a trial of the OX40 agonist ivuxolimab. The TCR comes from an adult with an advanced solid tumor such as melanoma, head and neck, liver or kidney cancer. The chain uses TRBV21-1 and TRBJ1-5. TRBV21-1 is tagged as a pseudogene. Read as DNA, the sequence is TGTGCCAGCACCCAGACGGGCGTAGGTCAGCCCCAGCATTTT. It specifies CASTQTGVGQPQHF.